The T cell receptor (beta chain) described here comes from a study of blood T cell repertoires in COVID-19. The CDR3 runs to 15 residues. The V segment lost 2 bases and the J segment 7 bases; nucleotides outside the gene matches: 6. Looked up from germline, CDR1 is SGHTA and CDR2 is FQGNSA. Profiled with immunoSEQ multiplex PCR; TCRdb holds only in-frame clones, not every one. The data show around 140,000 clones, 80% seen once. This clone was counted a few times. The chain recombines TRBV7-2 with TRBJ1-5; 9 bases fit TRBD1. The sequencing input was peripheral blood. The clonotype originates from a man in his 70s who had recovered from COVID-19. The CDR3 here is CASSLHGTGIQPQHF. The CDR3 DNA sequence: TGTGCCAGCAGCTTACATGGGACAGGGATCCAGCCCCAGCATTTT.